This T cell receptor beta chain was identified in a study of control samples from healthy donors and cancer patients. Trimming removed 1 base at V and 8 bases at J, with 9 bases between. This CDR3 is 12 amino acids long. From germline, CDR1 is SGHKS and CDR2 YYEKEE (reference sequence). Profiling relied on immunoSEQ multiplex PCR, and the TCRdb table lists in-frame clones only, not all of them. The sample shows roughly 50,000 clones, roughly nine tenths of them seen only once. The gene calls are TRBV5-5 and TRBJ1-2; the D is unclear. Input material: PBMCs. This clonotype was sampled from a man aged 30 to 39 with colorectal cancer. CDR3 nucleotides: TGTGCCAGCAGCTTGCTTAGGAGGGGCTACACCTTC. Its translation is CASSLLRRGYTF.